The 8 T cell receptor beta chains given below trace back to one sample, sequenced in a study of control samples from healthy donors and cancer patients. Method: immunoSEQ multiplex PCR; TCRdb's copy keeps in-frame clones and lacks some. The table lists about 160,000 clones, roughly 92% of them singletons. Material: blood. The receptor source for this set is a woman in her twenties or thirties in good health.

The chain combines TRBV18 with TRBJ2-7, with D possibly TRBD2 on 5 matching bases. V lost 6 bases, J lost 2 bases, and 11 bases lay in between. CDR1 is KGHSH and CDR2 is LQKENI in the germline V gene. This CDR3 is built from 13 residues. CDR3 in amino acids: CASSVEGPYEQYF. The CDR3 nucleotides read TGTGCCAGCTCCGTCGAGGGCCCCTACGAGCAGTACTTC. Looking up the rest from reference TRBV18 and TRBJ2-7 gives the full variable domain: NAGVMQNPRHLVRRRGQEARLRCSPMKGHSHVYWYRQLPEEGLKFMVYLQKENIIDESGMPKERFSAEFPKEGPSILRIQQVVRGDSAAYFCASSVEGPYEQYFGPGTRLTVT.

The chain links TRBV19 to TRBJ2-7; TRBD2 matches at 14 bases. V shed 1 base and J 2 bases; nucleotides not matched to a gene: 13. The V gene's germline CDR1 is LNHDA and CDR2 SQIVND (reference sequence). The length of the CDR3 is 20 residues. The CDR3 nucleotides are TGTGCCAGTAGTATAGGCTGGACAGGGACTAGCGGGAGACCGACCTACGAGCAGTACTTC. Protein sequence: CASSIGWTGTSGRPTYEQYF. The full variable domain, its missing parts supplied by reference TRBV19 and TRBJ2-7, is DGGITQSPKYLFRKEGQNVTLSCEQNLNHDAMYWYRQDPGQGLRLIYYSQIVNDFQKGDIAEGYSVSREKKESFPLTVTSAQKNPTAFYLCASSIGWTGTSGRPTYEQYFGPGTRLTVT.

This clone was detected only once. The chain joins TRBV5-1 to TRBJ1-1; tentative D call: TRBD1 (6 bases). This CDR3 has 16 amino acids. From germline, CDR1 is SGHRS and CDR2 YFSETQ. Trimming took 5 bases from V and 1 from J, leaving 18 bases between them. The CDR3 bases are TGCGCCAGCAGATTACGTTCTAACAGGGAGAACACTGAAGCTTTCTTT. Its protein is CASRLRSNRENTEAFF.

The genes are TRBV3-1 (or the pseudogene TRBV3-2) and TRBJ2-2; D unresolved. In germline, CDR1 is LGHDT, CDR2 YNNKEL (reference sequence). V lost 1 base and J lost 6, with 6 bases in between. The CDR3 is 13 amino acids. CDR3 residues: CASSQVGSGELFF. CDR3 in DNA: TGTGCCAGCAGCCAAGTGGGATCCGGGGAGCTGTTTTTT.

The chain combines TRBV3-1 (or the pseudogene TRBV3-2) with TRBJ2-1, with D possibly matching TRBD2 (5 bases). CDR3 length: 15 residues. Trimming cost V 1 base and J 6 bases, with 13 bases left between them. Germline lookup yields CDR1 LGHDT and CDR2 YNNKEL (reference sequence). In DNA, the CDR3 is TGTGCCAGCAGCCAAGCTAGCAGCCGGGGCAATGAGCAGTTCTTC. Protein: CASSQASSRGNEQFF.

The CDR3, as DNA: TGTGCCAGCGCCCGGGTGTTCTGGGAGCAGTTCTTC. It is translated as CASARVFWEQFF. This rearrangement joins TRBV27 to TRBJ2-1; D gene ambiguous. CDR3 size: 12 residues. Germline V gene lookup returns CDR1 MNHEY and CDR2 SMNVEV (reference sequence). V was pared by 8 bases and J by 10 bases, with 15 bases between.

This chain links TRBV5-6 with TRBJ2-1, with TRBD2 matching 7 bases. CDR3 length: 15 residues. Germline loops: CDR1 SGHDT, CDR2 YYEEEE. V dropped 0 bases and J dropped 8; count of bases not matched to a gene: 8. The CDR3 DNA follows: TGTGCCAGCAGCTTGGAGGCCAGCGGGAACTATGAGCAGTTCTTC. It specifies CASSLEASGNYEQFF.

V is TRBV19 and J is TRBJ1-1, with D unclear. The CDR3 is 14 amino acids. Germline loops: CDR1 LNHDA, CDR2 SQIVND (reference sequence). V lost 5 bases to trimming and J lost 3 bases, with 13 bases between them. Here the CDR3 DNA reads TGTGCCAGTAGTGTTGCGGGGTTGGACACTGAAGCTTTCTTT. It translates to CASSVAGLDTEAFF.